A single sample gave rise to the 16 T cell receptor beta chains below, sequenced in a study of T cell repertoires in cytomegalovirus infection. TCRdb redid the calling of the reads with MiXCR, one entry per CDR3 protein. The sample has around 740,000 distinct CDR3 sequences; under 40% are singletons. Sequenced sample: PBMCs. Source of these receptors: a human donor in good health (CMV status not recorded). Some clones in this sample may be carry-over from other donors' samples.

This clonotype was counted only a few times. This chain links TRBV28 with TRBJ1-4; a possible D gene is TRBD1 (5 bases). Trimming shortened V by 5 bases and J by 4 bases, and 17 bases separated the two germline ends. Germline loops: CDR1 MDHEN, CDR2 SYDVKM. The CDR3 is 16 amino acids. CDR3 bases: TGTGCCAGCAGTCTTCACTCGGGGGAGCATAATGAAAAACTGTTTTTT. This translates into CASSLHSGEHNEKLFF. Based on the CDR3 plus reference TRBV28 and TRBJ1-4, the full variable domain is DVKVTQSSRYLVKRTGEKVFLECVQDMDHENMFWYRQDPGLGLRLIYFSYDVKMKEKGDIPEGYSVSREKKERFSLILESASTNQTSMYLCASSLHSGEHNEKLFFGSGTQLSVL.

V gene TRBV7-4 combines with J gene TRBJ2-3; possible D gene TRBD1, 6 bases. Trimming removed 0 bases from V and 2 bases from J, with 15 bases in between. The CDR3 spans 17 residues. The germline CDR1 and CDR2 sequences are SGHVT and SQSDAQ. The CDR3 sequence: CASSLARDTRPTDTQYF. In DNA form, the CDR3 reads TGTGCCAGCAGCTTAGCAAGGGACACCCGCCCCACAGATACGCAGTATTTT.

The chain links TRBV7-8 to TRBJ2-7; D may be TRBD2 (6 bases). In germline, CDR1 is SGHVS, CDR2 FQNEAQ. Trimming stripped 8 bases from V and 3 bases from J, with 20 bases between. CDR3 length: 15 amino acids. The CDR3 region is CASRPVGRQNYEQYF. For the CDR3, the DNA is TGTGCCAGCCGCCCAGTCGGGAGACAGAACTACGAGCAGTACTTC.

This clonotype was seen repeatedly, ten times or more. The gene calls are TRBV10-3 and TRBJ1-3; D unresolved. Germline-derived CDR1 and CDR2 are ENHRY and SYGVKD. This CDR3 has 14 residues. The V gene lost 10 bases and the J gene lost 0 bases, with 13 bases spanning the gap. The CDR3 bases are TGTGCCAGCAGAAAGGGAAGCTCTGGAAACACCATATATTTT. It codes for CASRKGSSGNTIYF.

Turning to this clonotype: Just one base apart from a much larger clone, this may be a read error. The rearrangement uses TRBV12-3 or TRBV12-4 and TRBJ1-2; D possibly corresponds to TRBD1 (6 bases). CDR3 length: 12 residues. The CDR3 loop is CASTPDSYCYTF. CDR3 sequence (DNA): TGTGCCAGCACCCCGGACAGCTATTGCTACACCTTC.

This clonotype was recorded at least ten times. This sequence joins TRBV6-1 and TRBJ2-1; perhaps TRBD2 as D (6 bases). Trimming shortened V by 4 bases and J by 0 bases, and 10 bases separated the two germline ends. The CDR3 runs 15 residues. Germline V gene data show CDR1 as MNHNS and CDR2 as SASEGT. DNA of the CDR3: TGTGCCAGCAGTGGGGTAGCGGTCTCCTACAATGAGCAGTTCTTC. This encodes CASSGVAVSYNEQFF.

The gene calls are TRBV14 and TRBJ2-1; perhaps TRBD2 as D (6 bases). This CDR3 contains 16 residues. Between the trimmed V and J ends, which lost 0 bases and 8 bases, there was a span of 17 bases. Germline V lookup: CDR1 SGHDN, CDR2 FVKESK. The CDR3 loop reads CASSQDEFVGEDEQFF. CDR3 DNA sequence: TGTGCCAGCAGCCAAGATGAGTTCGTGGGGGAGGATGAGCAGTTCTTC.

Only a few counts were recorded for this clonotype. The V gene is TRBV12-3 or TRBV12-4, the J gene TRBJ1-3; 10 bases map to TRBD1. Unmatched junction bases numbered 9, after V lost 5 bases and J lost 5 bases. This CDR3 spans 16 amino acids. The CDR3: CASSQPGQGLRNTIYF. CDR3 DNA sequence: TGTGCCAGCAGTCAGCCGGGACAGGGGCTCAGAAACACCATATATTTT.

This clonotype was seen just once. V usage is TRBV4-2 and J usage is TRBJ1-4; D is unresolved. The CDR3 is 13 residues long. CDR1 LGHNA and CDR2 YNFKEQ come from the germline V gene. The V and J ends lost 7 bases and 8 bases respectively, with 14 bases between them. The CDR3 protein is CASIQILIEKLFF. Written as DNA, the CDR3 is TGTGCCAGCATCCAGATCTTGATCGAAAAACTGTTTTTT.

The chain joins TRBV28 to TRBJ2-7, with 9 nucleotides matching TRBD1. This CDR3 has 15 amino acids. V lost 4 bases to trimming and J lost 3 bases; unmatched junction nucleotides: 7. Germline CDR1 is MDHEN and CDR2 is SYDVKM. The CDR3 DNA sequence: TGTGCCAGCAGTTCGGGACAGGGACCCAACTACGAGCAGTACTTC. Its protein is CASSSGQGPNYEQYF.

This chain links TRBV28 with TRBJ2-1; 8 positions match TRBD2. CDR3 length: 15 residues. Per germline, CDR1 MDHEN and CDR2 SYDVKM. V was pared by 3 bases and J by 10 bases, with 11 bases of the junction left unmatched. The CDR3 here is CASSFIGGALKEQFF. For the CDR3, the DNA is TGTGCCAGCAGTTTTATCGGGGGGGCTCTTAAGGAGCAGTTCTTC.

For this clonotype: This clone may be a read error of a much larger clone one base away. This chain connects TRBV7-6 to TRBJ2-5; 7 nucleotides match TRBD2. The length of the CDR3 is 14 residues. Germline-derived CDR1 and CDR2 are SGHVS and FNYEAQ. The chain's CDR3 is CASSSQRGQEAQYF. CDR3 bases: TGTGCCAGCAGCTCTCAGCGGGGCCAAGAGGCCCAGTACTTC.

The V call is TRBV9, the J call TRBJ1-2; TRBD1 matches 12 bases. The V segment lost 0 bases and the J segment 6 bases; nucleotides outside the gene matches: 6. The CDR3 runs 16 residues. CDR1 SGDLS and CDR2 YYNGEE come from the germline V gene. CDR3 DNA: TGTGCCAGCAGCGTAGCCCGGGACAGGGGGCGGGATGGCTACACCTTC. Protein: CASSVARDRGRDGYTF.

This clonotype has a handful of counts. V is TRBV12-5 and J is TRBJ2-1; D unresolved. Trimming took 1 base from V and 8 from J, leaving 6 bases between them. The CDR3 loop spans 12 amino acids. Germline V gene sequence: CDR1 LGHNT, CDR2 FRNRAP. This CDR3 reads CASGLGWDEQFF. The DNA for the CDR3 is TGTGCTAGTGGTTTGGGTTGGGATGAGCAGTTCTTC. Complete variable domain (other parts from reference TRBV12-5 and TRBJ2-1): DARVTQTPRHKVTEMGQEVTMRCQPILGHNTVFWYRQTMMQGLELLAYFRNRAPLDDSGMPKDRFSAEMPDATLATLKIQPSEPRDSAVYFCASGLGWDEQFFGPGTRLTVL.

A word on this clonotype: The CDR3 does not close with the conserved phenylalanine or tryptophan, likely indicating a read error. The genes are TRBV7-6 and TRBJ2-7, with 8 positions matching TRBD2. CDR1 SGHVS and CDR2 FNYEAQ come from the germline V gene. The CDR3 extends over 16 amino acids. V lost 5 bases and J lost 0; bases outside the gene matches: 9. Written as DNA, the CDR3 is TGTGCCAGCAGCCGTTCGTCAAGCGGGGGCTCCTACGAGCAGTACTTA. This gives the protein CASSRSSSGGSYEQYL.

The rearrangement joins TRBV20-1 to TRBJ1-6, with D perhaps TRBD1 (6 bases). The CDR3 contains 15 residues. Germline loops: CDR1 DFQATT, CDR2 SNEGSKA (reference sequence). With 7 bases removed from V and 0 bases from J, the gap between germline ends came to 13 bases. The CDR3 DNA is TGCAGTGGAAGGGGGGGGAGCTCCTATAATTCACCCCTCCACTTT. Protein product: CSGRGGSSYNSPLHF.